The T cell receptor (beta chain) described here comes from a study of T cell clones after liver transplantation. At the level of the study: As an antigen-independent comparator, third-party-reactive TCRbeta sequences came from pre-transplant mixed lymphocyte reactions. Patients counted as tolerant after at least one year off all immunosuppression, enzymes not exceeding twice normal.

There are a few counts of this clone. TCRdb's table, derived via immunoSEQ multiplex PCR, lists solely in-frame clones and lacks some. The repertoire consists of thousands of clones, with around three quarters occurring once and the leading ten covering roughly a quarter. Trimming removed 1 base at V and 5 bases at J, with 6 bases between. This CDR3 has 13 residues. CDR1 and CDR2 (germline): MDHEN, SYDVKM. This chain joins TRBV28 and TRBJ2-1; no clear D gene. The origin of this receptor is a human donor who received a liver transplant. The specimen comprised CD8+ T cells from blood, sampled before liver transplant. The DNA for the CDR3 is TGTGCCAGCAGTTTATACAGCAACAATGAGCAGTTCTTC. Amino acid sequence: CASSLYSNNEQFF.